This TCR beta chain was documented in a study of T cell repertoires in cytomegalovirus infection. Whole-study context: CMV epitopes in the study were HLA-C-restricted (recently identified) and HLA-B-restricted (well studied). Based on public TCR beta signatures, there were indications of CMV infection and of a matching HLA type.

The germline V gene encodes CDR1 SGDLS and CDR2 YYNGEE. This CDR3 spans 14 amino acids. Trimming shortened V by 0 bases and J by 2 bases, and 9 bases separated the two germline ends. Whole-study findings and limits: Predominance within the ex vivo response was attributable to HLA-C-restricted CMV-specific TCR beta clonotypes. Public TCR beta family frequency separated CMV-and-HLA carriers, including in an independent cohort.

One entry per CDR3 protein, called by TCRdb with MiXCR from the reads. The table includes roughly 120,000 distinct CDR3 sequences, about 30% detected once. This clonotype has a handful of counts. As yet, its antigen is unknown. This receptor was obtained from a human donor in good health (CMV status not recorded). Some clones in this sample may be carry-over from other donors' samples. The chain joins TRBV9 to TRBJ2-7, with TRBD2 as a possible D gene (6 bases). The sample in question was CD8+ T cells from cultured PBMCs, obtained from culture after CMV antigen stimulation. CDR3 sequence: CASSVAGEPYEQYF. CDR3 coding DNA: TGTGCCAGCAGCGTAGCGGGGGAGCCCTACGAGCAGTACTTC.